This T cell receptor beta chain originates from a study of blood T cells in healthy people across ages. Trimming left V 5 bases short and J 11 bases short, with 24 bases between. The germline V gene has CDR1 LNHNV and CDR2 YYDKDF (reference sequence). This CDR3 has 16 residues. This clonotype was seen repeatedly, ten times or more. What it recognizes is unknown. Study findings and constraints: The study lacked donor CMV status, which possibly confounded expanded clonotype changes. Both higher diversity and more naive CD4+ cells marked long-lived donors when set against aged donors.

With a J-beta primer mix and a sample-barcoded 5' primer, a second PCR ran about 7 to 12 cycles. Each CDR3 protein gets one entry after TCRdb re-called the 5' RACE reads with MiXCR. The top ten clones hold 15% to 18% of a sample with roughly 640,000 distinct CDR3 sequences, about 30% of them seen once. This TCR was sampled from a woman aged 80 or over in good health. The genes are TRBV15 and TRBJ1-4, with a weak D call TRBD1 (5 bases). The source material was blood. The DNA for the CDR3 is TGTGCCACCAGCGTACCGGGACCCCGAGAATTAGGGAAACTGTTTTTT. It codes for CATSVPGPRELGKLFF.